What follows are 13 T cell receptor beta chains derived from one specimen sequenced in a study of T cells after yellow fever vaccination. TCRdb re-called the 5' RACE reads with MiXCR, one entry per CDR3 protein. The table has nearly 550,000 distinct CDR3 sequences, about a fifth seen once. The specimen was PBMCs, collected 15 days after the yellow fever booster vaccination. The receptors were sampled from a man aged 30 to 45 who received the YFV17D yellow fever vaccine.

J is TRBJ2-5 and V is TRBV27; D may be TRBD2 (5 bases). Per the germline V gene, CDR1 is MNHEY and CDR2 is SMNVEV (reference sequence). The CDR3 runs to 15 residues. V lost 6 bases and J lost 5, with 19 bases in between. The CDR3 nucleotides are TGTGCCAGCAGCCCAGCCCCGCGGGTCCGGGAGACCCAGTACTTC. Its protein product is CASSPAPRVRETQYF.

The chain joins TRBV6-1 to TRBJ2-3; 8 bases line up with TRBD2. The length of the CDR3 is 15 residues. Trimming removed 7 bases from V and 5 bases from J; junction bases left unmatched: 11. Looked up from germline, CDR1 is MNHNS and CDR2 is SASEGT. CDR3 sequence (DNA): TGTGCCAGCAAGCGACCGGGAGGGCCTAGAGATACGCAGTATTTT. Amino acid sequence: CASKRPGGPRDTQYF.

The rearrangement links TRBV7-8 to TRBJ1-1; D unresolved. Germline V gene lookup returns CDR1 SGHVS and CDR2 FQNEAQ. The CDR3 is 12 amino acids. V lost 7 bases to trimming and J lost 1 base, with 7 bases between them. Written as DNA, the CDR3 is TGTGCCAGCACGGGCCCGAACACTGAAGCTTTCTTT. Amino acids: CASTGPNTEAFF.

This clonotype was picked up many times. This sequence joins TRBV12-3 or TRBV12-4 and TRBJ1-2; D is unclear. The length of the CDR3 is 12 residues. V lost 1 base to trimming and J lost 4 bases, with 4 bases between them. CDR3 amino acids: CASSLVGYGYTF. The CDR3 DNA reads TGTGCCAGCAGTTTAGTGGGCTATGGCTACACCTTC.

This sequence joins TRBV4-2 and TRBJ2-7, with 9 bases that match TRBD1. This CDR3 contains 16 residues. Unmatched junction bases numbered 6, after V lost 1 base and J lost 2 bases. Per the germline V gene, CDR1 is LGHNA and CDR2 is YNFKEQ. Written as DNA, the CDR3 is TGTGCCAGCAGCCAAGGGGGAGGGACAGGGACCTACGAGCAGTACTTC. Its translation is CASSQGGGTGTYEQYF.

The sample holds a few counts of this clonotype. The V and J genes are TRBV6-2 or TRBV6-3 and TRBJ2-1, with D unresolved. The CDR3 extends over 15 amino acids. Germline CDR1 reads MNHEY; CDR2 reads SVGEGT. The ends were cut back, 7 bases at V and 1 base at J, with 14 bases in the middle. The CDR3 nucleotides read TGTGCCAGCATCCAAAGAGTACAGTCCTACAATGAGCAGTTCTTC. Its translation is CASIQRVQSYNEQFF.

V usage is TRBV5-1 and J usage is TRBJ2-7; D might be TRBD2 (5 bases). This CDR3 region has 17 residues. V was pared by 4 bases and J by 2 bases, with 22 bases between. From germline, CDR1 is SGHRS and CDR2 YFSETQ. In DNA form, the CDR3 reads TGCGCCAGCAGCCGCAGCCCCAATCTAGCTACCCCCTACGAGCAGTACTTC. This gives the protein CASSRSPNLATPYEQYF. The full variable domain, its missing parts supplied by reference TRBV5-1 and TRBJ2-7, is KAGVTQTPRYLIKTRGQQVTLSCSPISGHRSVSWYQQTPGQGLQFLFEYFSETQRNKGNFPGRFSGRQFSNSRSEMNVSTLELGDSALYLCASSRSPNLATPYEQYFGPGTRLTVT.

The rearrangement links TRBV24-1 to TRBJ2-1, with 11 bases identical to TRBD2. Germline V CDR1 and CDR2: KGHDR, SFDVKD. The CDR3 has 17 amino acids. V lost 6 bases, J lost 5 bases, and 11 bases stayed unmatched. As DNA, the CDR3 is TGTGCCACCAGTCTGTCCGTAGCGGGAGGGGGGAACAATGAGCAGTTCTTC. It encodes CATSLSVAGGGNNEQFF.

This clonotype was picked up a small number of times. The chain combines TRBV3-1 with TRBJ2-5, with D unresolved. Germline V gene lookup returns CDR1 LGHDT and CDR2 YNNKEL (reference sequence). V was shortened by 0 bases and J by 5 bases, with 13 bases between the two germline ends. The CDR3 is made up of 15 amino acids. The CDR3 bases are TGTGCCAGCAGCCAAGAGTTGACACTGCAGGAGACCCAGTACTTC. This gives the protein CASSQELTLQETQYF.

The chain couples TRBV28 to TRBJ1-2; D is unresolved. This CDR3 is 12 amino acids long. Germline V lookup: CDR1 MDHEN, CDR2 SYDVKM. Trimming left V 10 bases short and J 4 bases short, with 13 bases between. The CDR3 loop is CATTLGPYGYTF. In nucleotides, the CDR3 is TGTGCCACGACCCTCGGGCCCTATGGCTACACCTTC.

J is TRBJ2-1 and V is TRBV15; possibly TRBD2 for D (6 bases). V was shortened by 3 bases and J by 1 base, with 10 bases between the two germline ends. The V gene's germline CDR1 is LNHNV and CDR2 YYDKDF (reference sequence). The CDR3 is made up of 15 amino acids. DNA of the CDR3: TGTGCCACCAGCAGGGATCTAGCGTCCTACAATGAGCAGTTCTTC. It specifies CATSRDLASYNEQFF.

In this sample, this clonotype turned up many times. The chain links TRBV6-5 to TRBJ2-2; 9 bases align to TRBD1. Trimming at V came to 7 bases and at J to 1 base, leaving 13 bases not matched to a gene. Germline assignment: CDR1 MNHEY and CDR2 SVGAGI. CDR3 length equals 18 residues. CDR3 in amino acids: CASIPIGTGRGNTGELFF. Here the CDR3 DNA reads TGTGCCAGCATCCCAATCGGGACAGGGAGGGGGAACACCGGGGAGCTGTTTTTT.

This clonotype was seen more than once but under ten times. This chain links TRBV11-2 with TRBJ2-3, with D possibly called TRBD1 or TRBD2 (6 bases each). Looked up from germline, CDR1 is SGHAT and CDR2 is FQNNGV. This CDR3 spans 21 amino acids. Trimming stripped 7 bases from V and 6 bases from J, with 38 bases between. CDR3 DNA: TGTGCCAGCACCCAGCGGGCAGGGGATGCCTTCGGGCCGGTCGTTTGGGATACGCAGTATTTT. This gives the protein CASTQRAGDAFGPVVWDTQYF. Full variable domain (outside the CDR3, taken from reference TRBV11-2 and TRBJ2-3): EAGVAQSPRYKIIEKRQSVAFWCNPISGHATLYWYQQILGQGPKLLIQFQNNGVVDDSQLPKDRFSAERLKGVDSTLKIQPAKLEDSAVYLCASTQRAGDAFGPVVWDTQYFGPGTRLTVL.